A single TCR beta chain is shown here with its context. The target of this receptor is not known. No clone much larger than this one lies a single base away; base qualities are absent. This record belongs to a study of blood T cell repertoires in COVID-19 (dated by TCRdb to 2020 to 2021). With respect to the entire study: Samples covering the acute and convalescent phases of COVID-19 were provided by collaborators in the United States, Italy and Spain. The prospective study material was composed of cDNA or gDNA derived from T cells, B-cell-depleted T cells, or PBMCs. Deeply sampled blood TCRbeta repertoires from subjects exposed to, actively infected with, or recovered from COVID-19 were included in the dataset. The repertoires were released in a freely available public database meant as a resource for research on the immune response to SARS-CoV-2. Samples came from the ongoing ImmuneRACE study (first 160 participants) plus 1,254 subjects from 6 global collaborators. The sample metadata nearly always contained a de-identified subject ID, COVID-19 status, age in years and sex. HLA class I and class II types, where available, came from metadata supplied by the sample provider rather than from assay-based typing.

The collaborating institutions used their own protocols to collect whole blood in K2EDTA tubes. For TCRbeta analysis, collaborators shipped samples as frozen whole blood, isolated PBMCs, or DNA extracted from either of those sample types. Study-level results and caveats: The quantity of clinical and demographic metadata differed by source and by participant and was supplied without curation.

TCRbeta CDR3 regions were amplified from genomic DNA using the immunoSEQ Assay, a bias-controlled multiplex PCR. The published analysis was carried out like this. The number of nucleated cells in each sample was estimated by amplification of reference gene primers within the assay. Sequence reads were collapsed and filtered to measure the absolute abundance of every unique TCRbeta CDR3 rearrangement. For each sample, productive Simpson clonality was calculated by taking the square root of Simpson's diversity index across productive rearrangements. TCRdb took this table from immuneACCESS and kept in-frame rearrangements with V and J called. Such tables lack part of the clones; where checked against another copy, unresolved V genes explain under half of the gap, and the rest is unexplained. Clone size and the V and J calls come from that table; the DNA yielded D and trimming. The table for this sample lists about 180,000 clones; over 75% of them were counted only once. About 6.5% of the sample comes from the top ten.

V and J lose 0 bases and 0 bases, and a span of 12 bases separates them. The germline V gene specifies SGHRS as CDR1 and YFSETQ as CDR2. Reading from cysteine to phenylalanine, the CDR3 counts 16 amino acids. Only the CDR3 DNA stays, 48 bases, in frame from base 1. The V and J genes are TRBV5-1 and TRBJ2-5, and possibly TRBD2, on 6 matching bases. This clonotype was sampled from a man aged 65-85 years with active or convalescent COVID-19. Sequenced input: peripheral blood. The nucleotide sequence is given as TGCGCCAGCAGCTTGGGTGAGCGGGCCGACCAAGAGACCCAGTACTTC. It specifies CASSLGERADQETQYF. Extended through the reference TRBV5-1 and TRBJ2-5 proteins, this CDR3 yields the full variable domain: KAGVTQTPRYLIKTRGQQVTLSCSPISGHRSVSWYQQTPGQGLQFLFEYFSETQRNKGNFPGRFSGRQFSNSRSEMNVSTLELGDSALYLCASSLGERADQETQYFGPGTRLLVL.